Below are 28 T cell receptor beta chains sequenced from a single sample in a study of early T cells in non-severe SARS-CoV-2 infection. TCRdb called the 5' RACE reads again in MiXCR, with one record for every CDR3 protein. The sample lists 25,000 to 35,000 distinct CDR3 sequences, approximately 6.3% occurring once. Sequencing input: whole blood. These receptors were obtained from an adult who was a healthcare worker with PCR-confirmed SARS-CoV-2 infection or an uninfected control (not recorded which).

This clonotype was seen many times. J is TRBJ2-5 and V is TRBV7-9; D gene ambiguous. Germline values: CDR1 SEHNR, CDR2 FQNEAQ (reference sequence). The CDR3 runs 13 residues. V lost 1 base to trimming and J lost 7 bases, with 10 bases between them. CDR3 sequence reads: CASSLDSTATQYF. The CDR3 nucleotides are TGTGCCAGCAGCTTAGATTCCACAGCGACCCAGTACTTC.

In this sample, this clonotype turned up a few times. The gene calls are TRBV7-9 and TRBJ2-5, with D unresolved. CDR3 size: 14 residues. Germline assignment: CDR1 SEHNR and CDR2 FQNEAQ (reference sequence). V was trimmed by 6 bases and J by 7 bases, leaving 18 bases between them. As DNA, the CDR3 is TGTGCCAGCAGTTACTCCGTGCATGACGGGACCCAGTACTTC. Encoded protein: CASSYSVHDGTQYF.

This clonotype was observed at least ten times. The junction shows a germline mismatch at one end, possibly a read error. CDR3 nucleotides: TGTGCAAGCAGCCCGGGACAGGTCCACGAGCAGTACTTC. Translation gives CASSPGQVHEQYF. This chain uses TRBV6-6 with TRBJ2-7; 8 bases are a match to TRBD1. The CDR3 loop spans 13 amino acids. Germline V CDR1 and CDR2: MNHNY, SVGAGI (reference sequence).

This clonotype was counted ten times or more. CDR3 sequence (DNA): TGCAGTGCTAGAGGGCTTCGCGGGAGGGCCCTGGGAGTTGAGCAGTTCTTC. This sequence encodes CSARGLRGRALGVEQFF. This chain connects TRBV20-1 to TRBJ2-1, with 9 nucleotides matching TRBD2. The CDR3 sequence is 17 residues long. The V and J ends lost 1 base and 9 bases, in that order; junction bases with no gene match: 16. Per the germline V gene, CDR1 is DFQATT and CDR2 is SNEGSKA (reference sequence).

This clonotype was observed at least ten times. The rearrangement uses TRBV7-3 and TRBJ1-1; 7 bases agree with TRBD1. CDR1 is SGHTA and CDR2 is FQGTGA in the germline V gene. This CDR3 has 15 residues. The V segment lost 5 bases and the J segment 4 bases; nucleotides outside the gene matches: 10. For the CDR3, the DNA is TGTGCCAGCAGCCCCCGGTCAGGGGGTGGCACTGAAGCTTTCTTT. This codes for CASSPRSGGGTEAFF.

Many counts were recorded for this clonotype. The chain combines TRBV7-9 with TRBJ1-3; the D gene is possibly TRBD1 (5 bases). Germline V CDR1 and CDR2: SEHNR, FQNEAQ (reference sequence). V was cut by 4 bases and J by 2 bases, with 18 bases left in between. The CDR3 is 17 residues long. CDR3 in DNA: TGTGCCAGCAGCTCTCCCTCCGGACAAAGTGCTGGAAACACCATATATTTT. Residues: CASSSPSGQSAGNTIYF.

At least ten counts were recorded for this clonotype. The V gene is TRBV5-1, the J gene TRBJ2-7, with D perhaps TRBD1 (6 bases). The CDR3 loop spans 17 amino acids. Trimming cost V 0 bases and J 2 bases, with 18 bases left between them. The germline V gene has CDR1 SGHRS and CDR2 YFSETQ. CDR3 amino acids: CASSLGPSRGDTYEQYF. CDR3 DNA sequence: TGCGCCAGCAGCTTGGGACCTTCTAGAGGGGACACCTACGAGCAGTACTTC.

This chain connects TRBV7-3 to TRBJ2-3; D may correspond to TRBD1 or TRBD2 (6 bases each). V lost 5 bases and J 2 bases, leaving 17 bases between the germline ends. CDR3 size: 16 residues. Germline CDR1 and CDR2: SGHTA and FQGTGA. CDR3 DNA: TGTGCCAGCAGCAGACAAGGGGGGTCTGTCACAGATACGCAGTATTTT. It is translated as CASSRQGGSVTDTQYF.

The J gene is TRBJ2-5, the V gene TRBV5-4; D is undetermined. Germline lookup yields CDR1 SGHNT and CDR2 YYREEE (reference sequence). Between the trimmed V and J ends, which lost 0 bases and 2 bases, there was a span of 11 bases. There are 15 residues in the CDR3. CDR3 in DNA: TGTGCCAGCAGCTTGGCGGGCCGCACTCAAGAGACCCAGTACTTC. Its protein is CASSLAGRTQETQYF.

This clonotype occurred a few times. CDR3 sequence reads: CASSLGQGSNQPQHF. CDR3 coding DNA: TGTGCCAGCAGCTTAGGGCAGGGGAGCAATCAGCCCCAGCATTTT. The chain carries TRBV11-2 and TRBJ1-5, with D maybe TRBD1 (6 bases). This CDR3 has 15 amino acids. V was trimmed by 1 base and J by 1 base, leaving 8 bases between them. CDR1 SGHAT and CDR2 FQNNGV come from the germline V gene.

The rearrangement joins TRBV29-1 to TRBJ2-1; 8 bases line up with TRBD2. Trimming at V came to 6 bases and at J to 7 bases, leaving 11 bases not matched to a gene. This CDR3 is 14 amino acids long. Germline V gene data show CDR1 as SQVTM and CDR2 as ANQGSEA. The CDR3: CSVTTGGPRNEQFF. CDR3 nucleotide sequence: TGCAGCGTAACTACGGGAGGGCCGAGAAATGAGCAGTTCTTC.

In this sample, this clonotype turned up many times. V usage is TRBV30 and J usage is TRBJ1-2, with D tentatively TRBD1 (5 bases). V shed 0 bases and J shed 8 bases, with 13 bases lying between them. The germline gives CDR1 GTSNPN, CDR2 SVGIG (reference sequence). The CDR3 sequence is 13 residues long. The chain's CDR3 is CAWSVQVVQGYTF. CDR3 DNA: TGTGCCTGGAGTGTACAGGTTGTGCAGGGCTACACCTTC.

This clonotype appeared many times. The chain joins TRBV28 to TRBJ1-5; 8 bases align to TRBD1. This CDR3 is 16 amino acids long. Trimming removed 6 bases from V and 2 bases from J; junction bases left unmatched: 9. Per the germline V gene, CDR1 is MDHEN and CDR2 is SYDVKM. In DNA form, the CDR3 reads TGTGCCAGCAGCCACCCGGACAGGGTTGGCAATCAGCCCCAGCATTTT. This codes for CASSHPDRVGNQPQHF.

This clonotype was seen more than once but under ten times. This chain links TRBV19 with TRBJ1-2, with 7 bases fitting TRBD1. The germline CDR1 and CDR2 sequences are LNHDA and SQIVND (reference sequence). The CDR3 spans 15 residues. V lost 4 bases to trimming and J lost 5 bases; unmatched junction nucleotides: 10. The CDR3 DNA reads TGTGCCAGTAGTACCCAAGGGGGCGCCGATTATGGCTACACCTTC. Its protein product is CASSTQGGADYGYTF.

This clonotype came up many times. This chain joins TRBV30 and TRBJ1-3; 9 positions match TRBD1. The CDR3 totals 13 residues. Germline CDR1 reads GTSNPN; CDR2 reads SVGIG (reference sequence). After removal of 5 bases from V and 2 bases from J, the junction contained 1 base not matched to a gene. The CDR3 reads CAWRTGAGNTIYF. The CDR3, as DNA: TGTGCCTGGCGGACAGGGGCTGGAAACACCATATATTTT.

The V gene is TRBV5-1, the J gene TRBJ1-5, with 9 positions matching TRBD1. Germline lookup yields CDR1 SGHRS and CDR2 YFSETQ. CDR3 length: 14 amino acids. V dropped 2 bases and J dropped 5; count of bases not matched to a gene: 2. CDR3 in amino acids: CASSLTGGDQPQHF. CDR3 bases: TGCGCCAGCAGCTTAACAGGGGGCGATCAGCCCCAGCATTTT.

The sample holds many counts of this clonotype. The chain carries TRBV29-1 and TRBJ1-4; D remains ambiguous. CDR1 is SQVTM, CDR2 ANQGSEA, per germline. V lost 4 bases to trimming and J lost 10 bases, with 16 bases between them. The CDR3 has 13 amino acids. CDR3 DNA sequence: TGCAGCGTTGGCTGGGAAGGAGGTGGAAAACTGTTTTTT. Encoded protein: CSVGWEGGGKLFF. The variable domain in full, with the rest retrieved from reference TRBV29-1 and TRBJ1-4, is SAVISQKPSRDICQRGTSLTIQCQVDSQVTMMFWYRQQPGQSLTLIATANQGSEATYESGFVIDKFPISRPNLTFSTLTVSNMSPEDSSIYLCSVGWEGGGKLFFGSGTQLSVL.

This clonotype was recorded many times. The genes are TRBV9 and TRBJ2-3; TRBD1 or TRBD2 may be the D gene (5 bases each). With 1 base removed from V and 8 bases from J, the gap between germline ends came to 11 bases. From germline, CDR1 is SGDLS and CDR2 YYNGEE. The CDR3 runs 13 residues. The CDR3 DNA is TGTGCCAGCAGCGTACCTGGGACGGGTACGCAGTATTTT. Translated, it gives CASSVPGTGTQYF.

This clonotype was detected a few times. This rearrangement joins TRBV12-3 or TRBV12-4 to TRBJ2-6; the match to TRBD1 covers 10 bases. This CDR3 has 17 residues. Unmatched junction bases numbered 7, after V lost 6 bases and J lost 2 bases. The CDR3 DNA follows: TGTGCCAGCAGATCCGGGACAGGGGATCCTGGGGCCAACGTCCTGACTTTC. This sequence encodes CASRSGTGDPGANVLTF.

The chain joins TRBV7-9 to TRBJ2-7; D is possibly TRBD1 (7 bases). Germline loops: CDR1 SEHNR, CDR2 FQNEAQ (reference sequence). This CDR3 is 13 amino acids long. V gave up 5 bases and J gave up 3 bases, with 11 bases separating them. The chain's CDR3 is CASSPRGDYEQYF. CDR3 nucleotide sequence: TGTGCCAGCAGCCCCAGGGGGGACTACGAGCAGTACTTC. Full variable domain (missing parts from reference TRBV7-9 and TRBJ2-7): DTGVSQNPRHKITKRGQNVTFRCDPISEHNRLYWYRQTLGQGPEFLTYFQNEAQLEKSRLLSDRFSAERPKGSFSTLEIQRTEQGDSAMYLCASSPRGDYEQYFGPGTRLTVT.

This clonotype was picked up many times. The rearrangement joins TRBV28 to TRBJ2-7; possibly TRBD1 or TRBD2 for D (7 bases each). This CDR3 comprises 15 residues. Trimming stripped 3 bases from V and 7 bases from J, with 19 bases between. CDR1 and CDR2 (germline): MDHEN, SYDVKM. The CDR3 region has the DNA TGTGCCAGCAGTTTGGGGGGGACAGCGGTTTTGGAGCAGTACTTC. It specifies CASSLGGTAVLEQYF.

This clonotype was detected ten times or more. CDR3 sequence (DNA): TGTGCCAGCTCACCCTGGACACATCCAGGAGAGCAGTACTTC. Protein sequence: CASSPWTHPGEQYF. The chain couples TRBV18 to TRBJ2-7; D is perhaps TRBD1 (5 bases). This CDR3 is 14 amino acids long. Trimming removed 3 bases from V and 7 bases from J, with 16 bases in between. Germline V CDR1 and CDR2: KGHSH, LQKENI.

In this sample, this clonotype turned up a few times. V usage is TRBV6-1 and J usage is TRBJ2-3; TRBD2 matches at 9 bases. Trimming cost V 5 bases and J 2 bases; bases outside gene matches: 8. The CDR3 covers 16 residues. The V gene's germline CDR1 is MNHNS and CDR2 SASEGT. CDR3 bases: TGTGCCAGCAGTTATAGCGGGAGTTCCCCCACAGATACGCAGTATTTT. This encodes CASSYSGSSPTDTQYF.

This clonotype was detected ten times or more. The chain carries TRBV5-5 and TRBJ2-3; D might be TRBD1 (5 bases). With 0 bases removed from V and 4 bases from J, the gap between germline ends came to 12 bases. The CDR3 totals 15 residues. The V gene's germline CDR1 is SGHKS and CDR2 YYEKEE (reference sequence). The CDR3 coding sequence is TGTGCCAGCAGCTTGGGACAGAATCATCCAGATACGCAGTATTTT. This sequence encodes CASSLGQNHPDTQYF.

This clonotype was detected many times. The V and J genes are TRBV24-1 and TRBJ2-2; no clear D. The CDR3 has 16 residues. V was cut by 12 bases and J by 6 bases, with 25 bases left in between. From germline, CDR1 is KGHDR and CDR2 SFDVKD. This chain's CDR3 is CAAPAGRVNHAGELFF. CDR3 nucleotide sequence: TGTGCCGCACCAGCAGGTCGGGTAAATCACGCCGGGGAGCTGTTTTTT.

This clonotype was seen many times. The rearrangement joins TRBV12-3 or TRBV12-4 to TRBJ2-2; no clear D gene. The CDR3 totals 17 residues. V lost 3 bases and J 5 bases, leaving 19 bases between the germline ends. The CDR3 region has the DNA TGTGCCAGCAGTTTGGGGTCTGGCAGGCCCCGGACCGGGGAGCTGTTTTTT. It codes for CASSLGSGRPRTGELFF.

This clonotype was counted ten times or more. The chain is built from TRBV19 and TRBJ1-5; D gene uncertain. Looked up from germline, CDR1 is LNHDA and CDR2 is SQIVND (reference sequence). The CDR3 sequence is 15 residues long. V lost 5 bases to trimming and J lost 0 bases, with 11 bases between them. In DNA, the CDR3 is TGTGCCAGTAGTGGAGGCGGGATTAGCAATCAGCCCCAGCATTTT. It codes for CASSGGGISNQPQHF.

This clonotype has at least ten counts. The rearrangement links TRBV27 to TRBJ2-1; maybe TRBD2 (6 bases). Deletions cut 2 bases from V and 9 bases from J, with 17 bases between. Germline CDR1 reads MNHEY; CDR2 reads SMNVEV (reference sequence). The CDR3 sequence is 15 residues long. This CDR3 reads CASSLGTVRASEQFF. As DNA, the CDR3 is TGTGCCAGCAGTTTAGGGACTGTCCGGGCTTCTGAGCAGTTCTTC.